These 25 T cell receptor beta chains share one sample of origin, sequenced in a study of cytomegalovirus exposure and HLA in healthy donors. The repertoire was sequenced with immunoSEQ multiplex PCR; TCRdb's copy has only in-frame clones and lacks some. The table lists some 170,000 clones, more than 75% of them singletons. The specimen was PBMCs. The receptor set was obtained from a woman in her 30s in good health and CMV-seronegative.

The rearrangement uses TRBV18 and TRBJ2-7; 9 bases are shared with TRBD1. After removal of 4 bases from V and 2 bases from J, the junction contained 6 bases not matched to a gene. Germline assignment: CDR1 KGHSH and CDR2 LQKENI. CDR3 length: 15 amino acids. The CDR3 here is CASSLPGQGTYEQYF. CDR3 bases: TGTGCCAGCTCACTCCCGGGACAGGGAACCTACGAGCAGTACTTC.

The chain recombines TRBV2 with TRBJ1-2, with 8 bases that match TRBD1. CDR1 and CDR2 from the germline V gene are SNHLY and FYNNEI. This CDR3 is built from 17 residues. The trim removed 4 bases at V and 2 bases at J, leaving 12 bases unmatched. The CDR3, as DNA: TGTGCCAGCAGTGGGAATGCAGGGGGCGTCCAGAACTATGGCTACACCTTC. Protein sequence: CASSGNAGGVQNYGYTF.

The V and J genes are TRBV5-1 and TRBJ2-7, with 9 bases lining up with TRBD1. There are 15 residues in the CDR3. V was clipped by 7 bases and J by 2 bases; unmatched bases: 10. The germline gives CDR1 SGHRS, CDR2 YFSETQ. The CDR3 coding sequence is TGCGCCAGCTGCCCAGGGGACAGGGTGGCCTACGAGCAGTACTTC. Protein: CASCPGDRVAYEQYF.

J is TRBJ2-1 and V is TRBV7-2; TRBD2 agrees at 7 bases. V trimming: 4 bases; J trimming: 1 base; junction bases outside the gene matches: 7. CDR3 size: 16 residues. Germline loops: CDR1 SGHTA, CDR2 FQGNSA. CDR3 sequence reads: CASSSGSSGSYNEQFF. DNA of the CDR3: TGTGCCAGCAGCTCAGGTTCTAGCGGTTCCTACAATGAGCAGTTCTTC.

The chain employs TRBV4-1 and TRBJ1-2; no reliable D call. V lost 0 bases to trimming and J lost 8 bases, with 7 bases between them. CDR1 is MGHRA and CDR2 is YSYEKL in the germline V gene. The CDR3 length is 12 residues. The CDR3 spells CASSQDARGYTF. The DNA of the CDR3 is TGCGCCAGCAGCCAAGATGCGAGAGGCTACACCTTC.

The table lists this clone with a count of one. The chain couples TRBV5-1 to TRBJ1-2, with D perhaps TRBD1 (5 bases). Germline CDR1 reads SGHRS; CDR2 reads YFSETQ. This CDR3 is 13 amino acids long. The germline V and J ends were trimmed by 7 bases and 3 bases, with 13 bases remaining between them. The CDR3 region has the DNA TGCGCCAGCGGGGGGGGATTGGACTATGGCTACACCTTC. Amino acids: CASGGGLDYGYTF.

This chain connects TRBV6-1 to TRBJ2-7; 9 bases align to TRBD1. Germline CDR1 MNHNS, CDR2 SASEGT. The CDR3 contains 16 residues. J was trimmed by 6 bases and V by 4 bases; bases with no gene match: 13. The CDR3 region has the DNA TGTGCCAGCAGTGCCCCGGGACAGGGCTATTTCGCCGAGCAGTACTTC. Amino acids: CASSAPGQGYFAEQYF.

CDR3 sequence (DNA): TGTGCCAGCAGCTTAGAGGCGGGGGGGAGGGGTGTGACCCAGTACTTC. Its translation is CASSLEAGGRGVTQYF. The rearrangement links TRBV11-2 to TRBJ2-5, with TRBD2 identical over 9 bases. The junction had 9 bases not matched to a gene; V was cut back by 0 bases and J by 7 bases. The CDR3 sequence is 16 residues long. CDR1 is SGHAT, CDR2 FQNNGV, per germline.

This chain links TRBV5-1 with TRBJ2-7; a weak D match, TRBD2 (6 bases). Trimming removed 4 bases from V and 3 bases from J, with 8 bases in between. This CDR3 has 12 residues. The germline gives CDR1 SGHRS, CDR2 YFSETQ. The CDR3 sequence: CASSGGIYEQYF. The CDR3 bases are TGCGCCAGCAGCGGCGGGATCTACGAGCAGTACTTC.

The CDR3: CASSSPSGDEQFF. Here the CDR3 DNA reads TGTGCCAGCAGCAGCCCTAGCGGCGATGAGCAGTTCTTC. V and J are TRBV4-2 and TRBJ2-1; 7 positions agree with TRBD2. The CDR3 sequence is 13 residues long. Looked up from germline, CDR1 is LGHNA and CDR2 is YNFKEQ. V shed 5 bases, J shed 8 bases, and the junction held 6 bases outside the gene matches.

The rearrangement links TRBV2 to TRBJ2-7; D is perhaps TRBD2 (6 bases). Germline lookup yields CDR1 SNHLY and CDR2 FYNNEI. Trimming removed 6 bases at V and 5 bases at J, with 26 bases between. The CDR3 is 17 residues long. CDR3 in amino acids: CASSFQDWRGNGDEQYF. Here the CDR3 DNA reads TGTGCCAGCAGCTTCCAGGATTGGAGGGGTAATGGGGACGAGCAGTACTTC.

The chain's CDR3 is CASSQNRERTYEQYF. Here the CDR3 DNA reads TGCGCCAGCAGCCAAAACAGGGAAAGGACCTACGAGCAGTACTTC. The rearrangement uses TRBV4-3 and TRBJ2-7, with a tentative D call TRBD1 (6 bases). V dropped 2 bases and J dropped 2 bases, with 13 bases sitting between them. Germline V gene data show CDR1 as LGHNA and CDR2 as YSLEER. The CDR3 is 15 residues long.

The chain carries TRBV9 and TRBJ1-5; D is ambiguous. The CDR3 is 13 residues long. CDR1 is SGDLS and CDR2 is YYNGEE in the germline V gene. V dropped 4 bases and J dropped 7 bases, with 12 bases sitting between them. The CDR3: CASSPGGDQPQHF. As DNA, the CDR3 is TGTGCCAGCAGCCCGGGTGGAGACCAGCCCCAGCATTTT. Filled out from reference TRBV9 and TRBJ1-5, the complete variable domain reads DSGVTQTPKHLITATGQRVTLRCSPRSGDLSVYWYQQSLDQGLQFLIQYYNGEERAKGNILERFSAQQFPDLHSELNLSSLELGDSALYFCASSPGGDQPQHFGDGTRLSIL.

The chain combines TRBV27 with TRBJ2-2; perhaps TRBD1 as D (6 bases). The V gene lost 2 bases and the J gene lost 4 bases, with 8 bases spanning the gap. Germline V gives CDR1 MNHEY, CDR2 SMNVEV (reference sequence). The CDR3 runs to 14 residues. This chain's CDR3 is CASSLGQSTGELFF. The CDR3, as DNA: TGTGCCAGCAGTTTAGGACAGTCCACCGGGGAGCTGTTTTTT.

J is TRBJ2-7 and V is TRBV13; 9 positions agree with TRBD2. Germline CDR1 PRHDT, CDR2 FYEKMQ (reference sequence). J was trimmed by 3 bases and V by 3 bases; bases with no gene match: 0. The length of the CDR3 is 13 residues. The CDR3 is CASSFSGGYEQYF. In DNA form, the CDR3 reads TGTGCCAGCAGCTTTAGCGGGGGCTACGAGCAGTACTTC.

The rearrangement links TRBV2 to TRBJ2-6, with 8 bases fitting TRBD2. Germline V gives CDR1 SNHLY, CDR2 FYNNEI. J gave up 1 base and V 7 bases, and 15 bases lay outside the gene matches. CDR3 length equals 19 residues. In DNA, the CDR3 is TGTGCCAGCACTAGCGGGCCCCCCGGGGTGAAATCTGGGGCCAACGTCCTGACTTTC. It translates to CASTSGPPGVKSGANVLTF.

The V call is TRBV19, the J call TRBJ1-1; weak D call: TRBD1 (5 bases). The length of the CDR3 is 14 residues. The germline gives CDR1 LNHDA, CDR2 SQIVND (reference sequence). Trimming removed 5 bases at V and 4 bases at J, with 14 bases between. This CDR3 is CASSFAGMSTEAFF. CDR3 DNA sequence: TGTGCCAGTAGTTTTGCAGGGATGAGCACTGAAGCTTTCTTT.

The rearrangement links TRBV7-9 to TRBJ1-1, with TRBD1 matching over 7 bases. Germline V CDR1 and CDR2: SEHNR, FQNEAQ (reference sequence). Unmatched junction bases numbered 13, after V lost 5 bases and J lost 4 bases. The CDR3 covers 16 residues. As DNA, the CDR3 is TGTGCCAGCAGCGCCTCCGACAGGGAGGTGGGCACTGAAGCTTTCTTT. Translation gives CASSASDREVGTEAFF.

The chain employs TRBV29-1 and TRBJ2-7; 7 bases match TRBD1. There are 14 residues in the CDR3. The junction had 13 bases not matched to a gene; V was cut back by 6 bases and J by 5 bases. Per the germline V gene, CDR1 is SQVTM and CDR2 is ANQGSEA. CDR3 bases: TGCAGCGTGGATGGGACAGCTGGAACAAACGAGCAGTACTTC. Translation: CSVDGTAGTNEQYF.

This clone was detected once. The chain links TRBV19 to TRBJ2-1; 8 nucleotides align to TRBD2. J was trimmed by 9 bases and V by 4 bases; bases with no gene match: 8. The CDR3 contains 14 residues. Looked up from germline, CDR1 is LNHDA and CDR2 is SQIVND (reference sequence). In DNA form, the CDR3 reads TGTGCCAGTAGTAAGGGACTAGAAGTTCCTGAGCAGTTCTTC. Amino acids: CASSKGLEVPEQFF.

The CDR3 DNA follows: TGTGCCAGCAGTGGACAGTTTAACTCTGGAAACACCATATATTTT. Amino acids: CASSGQFNSGNTIYF. J is TRBJ1-3 and V is TRBV25-1; TRBD1 might be the D (5 bases). Germline CDR1 MGHDK, CDR2 SYGVNS. The V end lost 4 bases, the J end lost 0 bases, and 10 bases lay between the germline ends. The CDR3 loop spans 15 amino acids. Using reference TRBV25-1 and TRBJ1-3 for the parts outside the CDR3, the full variable domain is EADIYQTPRYLVIGTGKKITLECSQTMGHDKMYWYQQDPGMELHLIHYSYGVNSTEKGDLSSESTVSRIRTEHFPLTLESARPSHTSQYLCASSGQFNSGNTIYFGEGSWLTVV.

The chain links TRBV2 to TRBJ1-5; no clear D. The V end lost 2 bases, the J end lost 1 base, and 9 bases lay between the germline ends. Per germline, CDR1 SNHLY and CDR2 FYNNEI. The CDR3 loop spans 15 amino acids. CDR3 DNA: TGTGCCAGCAGTGAAAAGGGAGGGAGCAATCAGCCCCAGCATTTT. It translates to CASSEKGGSNQPQHF.

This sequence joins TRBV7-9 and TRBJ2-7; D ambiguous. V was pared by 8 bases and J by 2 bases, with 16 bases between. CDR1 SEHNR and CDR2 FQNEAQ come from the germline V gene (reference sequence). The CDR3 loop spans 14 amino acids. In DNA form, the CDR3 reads TGTGCCAGCTATCATTCTGCTCTAACCTACGAGCAGTACTTC. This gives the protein CASYHSALTYEQYF. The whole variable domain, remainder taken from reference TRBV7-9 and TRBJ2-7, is DTGVSQNPRHKITKRGQNVTFRCDPISEHNRLYWYRQTLGQGPEFLTYFQNEAQLEKSRLLSDRFSAERPKGSFSTLEIQRTEQGDSAMYLCASYHSALTYEQYFGPGTRLTVT.

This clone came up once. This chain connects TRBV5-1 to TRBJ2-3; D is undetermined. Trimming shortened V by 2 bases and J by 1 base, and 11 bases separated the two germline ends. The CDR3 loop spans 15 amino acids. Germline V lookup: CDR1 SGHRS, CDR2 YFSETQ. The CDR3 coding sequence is TGCGCCAGCAGCTTAGTGAGCATGGGCACAGATACGCAGTATTTT. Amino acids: CASSLVSMGTDTQYF.

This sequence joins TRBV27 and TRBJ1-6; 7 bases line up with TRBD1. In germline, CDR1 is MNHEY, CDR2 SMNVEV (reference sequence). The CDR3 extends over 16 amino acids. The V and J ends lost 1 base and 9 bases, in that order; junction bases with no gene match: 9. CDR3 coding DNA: TGTGCCAGCAGTTTATTGGCCACAGGGGCTATTTCACCCCTCCACTTT. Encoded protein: CASSLLATGAISPLHF.